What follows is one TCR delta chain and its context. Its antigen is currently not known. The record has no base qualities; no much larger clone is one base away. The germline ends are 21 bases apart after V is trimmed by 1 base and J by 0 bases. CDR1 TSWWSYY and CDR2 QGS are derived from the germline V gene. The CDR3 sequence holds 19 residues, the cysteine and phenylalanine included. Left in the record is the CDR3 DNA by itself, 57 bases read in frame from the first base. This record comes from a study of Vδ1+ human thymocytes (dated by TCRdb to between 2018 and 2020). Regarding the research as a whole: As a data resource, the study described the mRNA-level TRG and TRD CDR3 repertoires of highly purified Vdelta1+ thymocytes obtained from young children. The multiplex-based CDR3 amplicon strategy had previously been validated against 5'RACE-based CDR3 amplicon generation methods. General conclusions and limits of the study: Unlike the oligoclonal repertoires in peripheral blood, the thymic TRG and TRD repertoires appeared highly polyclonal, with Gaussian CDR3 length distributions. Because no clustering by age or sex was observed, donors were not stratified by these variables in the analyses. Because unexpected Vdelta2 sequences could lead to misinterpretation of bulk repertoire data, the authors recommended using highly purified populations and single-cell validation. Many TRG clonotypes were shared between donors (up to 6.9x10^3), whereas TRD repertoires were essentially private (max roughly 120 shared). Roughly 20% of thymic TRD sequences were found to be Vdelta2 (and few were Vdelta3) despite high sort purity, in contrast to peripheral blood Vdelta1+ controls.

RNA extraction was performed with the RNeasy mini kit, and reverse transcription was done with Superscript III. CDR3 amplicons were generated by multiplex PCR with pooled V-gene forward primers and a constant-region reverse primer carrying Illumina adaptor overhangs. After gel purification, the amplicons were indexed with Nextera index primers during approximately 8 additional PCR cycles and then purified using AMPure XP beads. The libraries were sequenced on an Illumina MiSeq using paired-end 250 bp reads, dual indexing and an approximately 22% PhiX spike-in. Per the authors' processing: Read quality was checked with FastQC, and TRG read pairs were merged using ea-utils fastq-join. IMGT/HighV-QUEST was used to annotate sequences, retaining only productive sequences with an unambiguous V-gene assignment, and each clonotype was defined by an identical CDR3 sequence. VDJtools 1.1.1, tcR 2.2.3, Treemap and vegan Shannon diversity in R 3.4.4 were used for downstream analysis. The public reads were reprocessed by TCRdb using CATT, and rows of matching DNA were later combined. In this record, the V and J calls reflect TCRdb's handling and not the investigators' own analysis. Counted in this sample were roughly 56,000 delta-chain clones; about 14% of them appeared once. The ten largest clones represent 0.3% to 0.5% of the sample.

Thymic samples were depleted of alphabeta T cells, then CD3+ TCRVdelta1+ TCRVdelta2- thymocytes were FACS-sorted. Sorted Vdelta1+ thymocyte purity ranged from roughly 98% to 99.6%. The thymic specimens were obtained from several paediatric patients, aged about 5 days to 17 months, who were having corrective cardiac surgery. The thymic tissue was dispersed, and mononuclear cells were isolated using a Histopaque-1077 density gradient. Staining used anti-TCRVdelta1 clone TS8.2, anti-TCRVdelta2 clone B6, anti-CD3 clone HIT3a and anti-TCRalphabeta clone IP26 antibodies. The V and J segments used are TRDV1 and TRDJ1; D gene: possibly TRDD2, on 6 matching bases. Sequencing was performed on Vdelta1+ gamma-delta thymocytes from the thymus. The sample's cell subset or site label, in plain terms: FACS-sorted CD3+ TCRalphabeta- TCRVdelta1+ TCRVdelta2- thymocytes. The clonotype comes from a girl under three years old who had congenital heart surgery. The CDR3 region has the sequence CALGEPAIPIRPYTDKLIF. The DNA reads TGTGCTCTTGGGGAACCCGCTATTCCTATCCGGCCCTACACCGATAAACTCATCTTT.